The 20 T cell receptor beta chains below all came from one sample that was sequenced in a study of Ad26.COV2.S vaccination and SARS-CoV-2 variants. Sequenced by immunoSEQ multiplex PCR; TCRdb stores in-frame clones only, minus some. The sample lists roughly 350,000 clones, 80% to 90% seen once, with roughly 5% in the top ten. The treatment: some 20 received Ad26.COV2.S at low or high dose, single or two shots; 5 received placebo; per-sample allocation not given. Collection of the samples took place on day 63 after the first injection of vaccine or placebo. The sequences come from peripheral blood, collected in a trial of Ad26.COV2.S vaccine versus placebo. These receptors were collected from a person between 18 and 65 years old who received the Ad26.COV2.S COVID-19 vaccine or a placebo.

The V gene is TRBV5-1, the J gene TRBJ1-1; no firm D call. V gave up 0 bases and J gave up 4 bases, with 7 bases separating them. Germline CDR1 is SGHRS and CDR2 is YFSETQ. The CDR3 is 13 amino acids. The chain's CDR3 is CASSLEGRTEAFF. DNA of the CDR3: TGCGCCAGCAGCTTGGAAGGACGCACTGAAGCTTTCTTT. Filled out from reference TRBV5-1 and TRBJ1-1, the complete variable domain reads KAGVTQTPRYLIKTRGQQVTLSCSPISGHRSVSWYQQTPGQGLQFLFEYFSETQRNKGNFPGRFSGRQFSNSRSEMNVSTLELGDSALYLCASSLEGRTEAFFGQGTRLTVV.

This clone was observed once. Other DNA sequences from this sample encode an identical CDR3 as well. V is TRBV6-5 and J is TRBJ1-1; unclear D gene. Germline V gene sequence: CDR1 MNHEY, CDR2 SVGAGI. There are 13 residues in the CDR3. The ends were cut back, 3 bases at V and 1 base at J, with 6 bases in the middle. The CDR3 loop is CASSYYGNTEAFF. The CDR3, as DNA: TGTGCCAGCAGTTATTACGGGAACACTGAAGCTTTCTTT.

V and J are TRBV5-4 and TRBJ2-1; D unclear. The CDR3 runs to 13 residues. The germline CDR1 and CDR2 sequences are SGHNT and YYREEE (reference sequence). Trimming took 0 bases from V and 14 from J, leaving 15 bases between them. The CDR3 reads CASSLVQDEVEFF. DNA for the CDR3: TGTGCCAGCAGCTTGGTTCAGGACGAGGTTGAGTTCTTC.

The chain combines TRBV19 with TRBJ1-1, with unresolved D. Germline lookup yields CDR1 LNHDA and CDR2 SQIVND (reference sequence). The CDR3 has 14 amino acids. Trimming took off 1 base at V and 1 base at J, with 7 bases between the two ends. The CDR3 coding sequence is TGTGCCAGTAGTATAGCCGACACGAACACTGAAGCTTTCTTT. Translating it yields CASSIADTNTEAFF. Filled out from reference TRBV19 and TRBJ1-1, the complete variable domain reads DGGITQSPKYLFRKEGQNVTLSCEQNLNHDAMYWYRQDPGQGLRLIYYSQIVNDFQKGDIAEGYSVSREKKESFPLTVTSAQKNPTAFYLCASSIADTNTEAFFGQGTRLTVV.

This clone was seen only once. This rearrangement joins TRBV14 to TRBJ1-1; D is possibly TRBD1 (5 bases). Trimming removed 1 base from V and 1 base from J, with 13 bases in between. In germline, CDR1 is SGHDN, CDR2 FVKESK. This CDR3 region has 16 residues. This CDR3 reads CASSQVAGLRNTEAFF. The CDR3 bases are TGTGCCAGCAGCCAAGTAGCGGGGCTGCGGAACACTGAAGCTTTCTTT.

This chain uses TRBV7-2 with TRBJ1-2, with D possibly being TRBD1 (6 bases). Trimming shortened V by 5 bases and J by 5 bases, and 18 bases separated the two germline ends. This CDR3 is 15 amino acids long. CDR1 is SGHTA and CDR2 is FQGNSA in the germline V gene. The CDR3 reads CASSLQGSSFYGYTF. Written as DNA, the CDR3 is TGTGCCAGCAGCCTACAGGGTTCCAGCTTTTATGGCTACACCTTC.

As regards this clone: The same CDR3 can be traced to other DNA sequences in this sample. The chain has TRBV6-5 and TRBJ1-5; no clear D gene. Trimming removed 0 bases from V and 4 bases from J, with 7 bases in between. The CDR3 extends over 14 amino acids. The germline V gene has CDR1 MNHEY and CDR2 SVGAGI. The CDR3 is CASSYSSGNQPQHF. The CDR3 DNA reads as TGTGCCAGCAGTTACTCAAGTGGGAATCAGCCCCAGCATTTT.

V gene TRBV11-2 combines with J gene TRBJ1-2; 7 bases fit TRBD1. This CDR3 comprises 12 residues. V dropped 5 bases and J dropped 8; count of bases not matched to a gene: 5. CDR1 SGHAT and CDR2 FQNNGV come from the germline V gene. The CDR3 DNA follows: TGTGCCAGCAGCCGAGACAGGGACGGCTACACCTTC. As protein: CASSRDRDGYTF.

This chain links TRBV7-2 with TRBJ2-7, with a possible D match to TRBD1 (5 bases). CDR1 SGHTA and CDR2 FQGNSA come from the germline V gene. Trimming removed 0 bases at V and 0 bases at J, with 9 bases between. The CDR3 runs to 15 residues. The CDR3 loop is CASSLAGQGSYEQYF. CDR3 nucleotides: TGTGCCAGCAGCTTAGCCGGGCAGGGCTCCTACGAGCAGTACTTC.

As DNA, the CDR3 is TGTGCCAGCAGAACTTCTCAGGGATCACCCCTCCACTTT. Its translation: CASRTSQGSPLHF. The chain couples TRBV3-1 (or the pseudogene TRBV3-2) to TRBJ1-6; possibly TRBD1 for D (5 bases). The germline V gene encodes CDR1 LGHDT and CDR2 YNNKEL (reference sequence). The CDR3 contains 13 residues. Trimming cost V 6 bases and J 10 bases, with 13 bases left between them.

The genes are TRBV7-8 and TRBJ2-5, with D tentatively TRBD2 (5 bases). The CDR3 runs 11 residues. CDR1 and CDR2 from the germline V gene are SGHVS and FQNEAQ. V lost 5 bases and J lost 4, with 5 bases in between. CDR3 nucleotide sequence: TGTGCCAGCAGCCGGGGAGAGACCCAGTACTTC. It codes for CASSRGETQYF.

The chain has TRBV2 and TRBJ2-3; D remains unclear. Trimming removed 8 bases at V and 0 bases at J, with 9 bases between. Germline CDR1 SNHLY, CDR2 FYNNEI. The CDR3 has 13 residues. CDR3 nucleotides: TGTGCCAGCGGCAGCACCAGCACAGATACGCAGTATTTT. Its protein is CASGSTSTDTQYF.

This clone was recorded once. The V call is TRBV7-9, the J call TRBJ2-7; D is uncertain. Trimming pared 8 bases from V and 6 bases from J, leaving 8 bases between. Germline V gene data show CDR1 as SEHNR and CDR2 as FQNEAQ (reference sequence). The CDR3 runs to 10 residues. The chain's CDR3 is CASAWSEQYF. CDR3 nucleotide sequence: TGTGCCAGCGCTTGGAGCGAGCAGTACTTC.

The count of this clone is one. V gene TRBV2 combines with J gene TRBJ1-3; 8 bases align to TRBD1. The germline CDR1 and CDR2 sequences are SNHLY and FYNNEI. V shed 8 bases, J shed 3 bases, and the junction held 6 bases outside the gene matches. The CDR3 has 14 amino acids. CDR3 nucleotide sequence: TGTGCCAGCGCAACAGGGGGGTTTGGAAACACCATATATTTT. Translated, it gives CASATGGFGNTIYF.

Here the CDR3 reads CASTPEQYF. CDR3 DNA: TGCGCCAGCACCCCCGAGCAGTACTTC. The V call is TRBV10-1, the J call TRBJ2-7; D unresolved. Germline loops: CDR1 WNHNN, CDR2 SYGVQD (reference sequence). This CDR3 spans 9 amino acids. Trimming took 7 bases from V and 6 from J, leaving 4 bases between them.

This chain links TRBV7-8 with TRBJ2-3; D is ambiguous. The CDR3 has 14 residues. Germline values: CDR1 SGHVS, CDR2 FQNEAQ. V lost 0 bases and J 2 bases, leaving 6 bases between the germline ends. The CDR3 DNA is TGTGCCAGCAGCTTAGCGAGATACACAGATACGCAGTATTTT. Protein sequence: CASSLARYTDTQYF.

V gene TRBV27 combines with J gene TRBJ2-7; D possibly corresponds to TRBD1 (6 bases). Germline V gives CDR1 MNHEY, CDR2 SMNVEV (reference sequence). V lost 0 bases and J lost 5, with 11 bases in between. CDR3 length equals 14 residues. The CDR3 here is CASSLSNRVHEQYF. DNA of the CDR3: TGTGCCAGCAGTTTATCGAACAGGGTCCACGAGCAGTACTTC.

This sequence joins TRBV7-8 and TRBJ2-2, with 11 bases aligning to TRBD2. Germline loops: CDR1 SGHVS, CDR2 FQNEAQ. V lost 5 bases, J lost 3 bases, and 11 bases stayed unmatched. This CDR3 comprises 18 residues. DNA of the CDR3: TGTGCCAGCAGCAGTTCACTAGCGGGAGATAGTGACACCGGGGAGCTGTTTTTT. The encoded protein is CASSSSLAGDSDTGELFF.

Note on this clone: The same CDR3 arises from other DNA sequences in this sample as well. The rearrangement uses TRBV19 and TRBJ2-3; 7 positions match TRBD1. Germline V gene lookup returns CDR1 LNHDA and CDR2 SQIVND (reference sequence). The J segment lost 1 base and the V segment lost 4 bases, leaving 2 bases of the junction unmatched. CDR3 length: 14 residues. The CDR3 region has the DNA TGTGCCAGTAGTACCGGACAGGGCACAGATACGCAGTATTTT. This translates into CASSTGQGTDTQYF.

This chain connects TRBV4-3 to TRBJ1-4; 9 bases match TRBD1. CDR3 size: 14 residues. From germline, CDR1 is LGHNA and CDR2 YSLEER. The V gene end was trimmed by 3 bases and the J gene end by 5 bases; junction bases not matched to a gene: 1. CDR3 bases: TGCGCCAGCAGCCAGGGACAGGGAAATGAAAAACTGTTTTTT. Amino acid sequence: CASSQGQGNEKLFF.